These 26 T cell receptor beta chains share one sample of origin, sequenced in a study of cytomegalovirus exposure and HLA in healthy donors. The study ran its PCR with 60 Vbeta and 13 Jbeta primers. The protocol was immunoSEQ multiplex PCR, while the TCRdb copy is restricted to in-frame clones and leaves out a portion. The repertoire holds fewer than 200,000 clones, less than 85% seen once, with under 0.8% in the top ten. Sequenced: PBMCs. The receptors were sampled from a boy younger than 18 in good health and CMV-seronegative.

This rearrangement joins TRBV28 to TRBJ1-1, with 7 bases aligning to TRBD1. Germline-derived CDR1 and CDR2 are MDHEN and SYDVKM. This CDR3 has 15 amino acids. Trimming at V came to 5 bases and at J to 5 bases, leaving 11 bases not matched to a gene. This CDR3 reads CASSLPGTVRTEAFF. CDR3 bases: TGTGCCAGCAGTCTTCCCGGGACAGTTCGTACTGAAGCTTTCTTT.

Only a few counts were recorded for this clone. V gene TRBV6-5 combines with J gene TRBJ2-7; 9 bases map to TRBD1. J gave up 3 bases and V 3 bases, and 9 bases lay outside the gene matches. This CDR3 has 16 residues. Looked up from germline, CDR1 is MNHEY and CDR2 is SVGAGI. In DNA form, the CDR3 reads TGTGCCAGCAGTTATTCCTCGGGACAGGGATTCTACGAGCAGTACTTC. Protein product: CASSYSSGQGFYEQYF.

V usage is TRBV6-5 and J usage is TRBJ1-2; D not certain. Germline CDR1 MNHEY, CDR2 SVGAGI. This CDR3 has 14 amino acids. With 3 bases removed from V and 8 bases from J, the gap between germline ends came to 16 bases. CDR3 sequence reads: CASSYNLLGGGYTF. The CDR3 coding sequence is TGTGCCAGCAGTTATAATCTTCTAGGTGGCGGCTACACCTTC.

This clone was observed a few times. The V gene is TRBV28, the J gene TRBJ2-1; TRBD2 aligns across 8 bases. The CDR3 totals 15 residues. From germline, CDR1 is MDHEN and CDR2 SYDVKM. Trimming cost V 7 bases and J 4 bases; bases outside gene matches: 9. The chain's CDR3 is CASTFEAGGYNEQFF. The CDR3 DNA follows: TGTGCCAGCACGTTTGAGGCGGGAGGTTACAATGAGCAGTTCTTC.

The V gene is TRBV7-3, the J gene TRBJ2-2; 8 bases are a match to TRBD1. The CDR3 consists of 15 residues. Trimming cost V 5 bases and J 4 bases; bases outside gene matches: 6. In germline, CDR1 is SGHTA, CDR2 FQGTGA. The CDR3 coding sequence is TGTGCCAGCAGCGCTGGACAGGGTCCCACCGGGGAGCTGTTTTTT. It encodes CASSAGQGPTGELFF. The whole variable domain, filled in from reference TRBV7-3 and TRBJ2-2, reads GAGVSQTPSNKVTEKGKYVELRCDPISGHTALYWYRQSLGQGPEFLIYFQGTGAADDSGLPNDRFFAVRPEGSVSTLKIQRTERGDSAVYLCASSAGQGPTGELFFGEGSRLTVL.

This clone was counted a few times. The chain has TRBV5-1 and TRBJ1-1; perhaps TRBD1 as D (5 bases). CDR3 size: 16 residues. V lost 3 bases, J lost 1 base, and 16 bases lay in between. CDR1 is SGHRS and CDR2 is YFSETQ in the germline V gene. The CDR3 here is CASSSRPVTGNTEAFF. The CDR3 DNA reads TGCGCCAGCAGCTCCCGACCCGTTACAGGGAACACTGAAGCTTTCTTT.

The table lists this clone with a count of one. J is TRBJ2-6 and V is TRBV12-2; the table assigns TRBD2, which was not confirmed against the DNA. TRBV12-2 is labeled a pseudogene. The CDR3 runs 18 residues. CDR3 sequence reads: CASRLAPQRLSGANVLTF. In nucleotides, the CDR3 is TGTGCAAGTCGCTTAGCGCCTCAGCGACTCTCTGGGGCCAACGTCCTGACTTTC.

The chain combines TRBV19 with TRBJ1-2; weak D call: TRBD1 (5 bases). The CDR3 spans 16 residues. V dropped 6 bases and J dropped 3 bases, with 20 bases sitting between them. Germline CDR1 LNHDA, CDR2 SQIVND (reference sequence). CDR3 bases: TGTGCCAGTAGCCCCTACCTGATCAGGGAGGACTATGGCTACACCTTC. It specifies CASSPYLIREDYGYTF.

This chain uses TRBV10-3 with TRBJ1-5; 8 nucleotides align to TRBD1. The CDR3 runs 16 residues. The V segment lost 2 bases and the J segment 6 bases; nucleotides outside the gene matches: 9. Germline V gene lookup returns CDR1 ENHRY and CDR2 SYGVKD. The CDR3 nucleotides read TGTGCCATCAGTGAGGATGGGACAGGCGTAGGTCAGCCCCAGCATTTT. As protein: CAISEDGTGVGQPQHF.

The chain links TRBV5-6 to TRBJ2-7, with D unresolved. Germline CDR1 is SGHDT and CDR2 is YYEEEE. The CDR3 length is 17 residues. V dropped 0 bases and J dropped 0 bases, with 16 bases sitting between them. The CDR3 protein is CASSLDENHPSSYEQYF. The CDR3 DNA reads as TGTGCCAGCAGCTTGGACGAGAACCACCCGAGCTCCTACGAGCAGTACTTC.

This clone was counted between two and nine times. The chain joins TRBV7-8 to TRBJ1-2; possibly TRBD1 for D (5 bases). Germline CDR1 reads SGHVS; CDR2 reads FQNEAQ. This CDR3 is 16 amino acids long. The germline V and J ends were trimmed by 3 bases and 5 bases, with 19 bases remaining between them. CDR3 residues: CASSLTEIHKGYGYTF. DNA for the CDR3: TGTGCCAGCAGCTTGACAGAGATTCACAAGGGTTATGGCTACACCTTC.

As DNA, the CDR3 is TGTGCCAGCAGCATCGGACAGGCCACAGATACGCAGTATTTT. It is translated as CASSIGQATDTQYF. V is TRBV5-5 and J is TRBJ2-3, with 7 bases identical to TRBD1. This CDR3 spans 14 amino acids. The germline CDR1 and CDR2 sequences are SGHKS and YYEKEE (reference sequence). V shed 4 bases and J 2 bases; nucleotides not matched to a gene: 4.

The V call is TRBV10-2, the J call TRBJ1-2, with TRBD1 as a possible D gene (6 bases). The germline V gene has CDR1 WSHSY and CDR2 SAAADI. V gave up 3 bases and J gave up 0 bases, with 11 bases separating them. This CDR3 is 15 amino acids long. Written as DNA, the CDR3 is TGCGCCAGCAGTGACTCAGGGGAAGCTAACTATGGCTACACCTTC. This gives the protein CASSDSGEANYGYTF.

This clone has just a few counts. One junction end disagrees with the germline gene, perhaps due to a read error. The chain employs TRBV5-3 and TRBJ1-1, with D perhaps matching TRBD1 (6 bases). TRBV5-3 is reported as an ORF; its role is uncertain. The CDR3 sequence is 11 residues long. The CDR3 region is CARSFQGLGSF. The CDR3 DNA is TGTGCCAGAAGCTTCCAGGGGCTGGGTAGCTTT.

J is TRBJ2-7 and V is TRBV7-6; D call uncertain. V was clipped by 1 base and J by 6 bases, with 10 bases between them. The CDR3 is 13 residues long. Germline lookup yields CDR1 SGHVS and CDR2 FNYEAQ. This chain's CDR3 is CASSLEASGEQYF. In nucleotides, the CDR3 is TGTGCCAGCAGCTTAGAAGCTTCGGGCGAGCAGTACTTC. Using reference TRBV7-6 and TRBJ2-7 for the parts outside the CDR3, the full variable domain is GAGVSQSPRYKVTKRGQDVALRCDPISGHVSLYWYRQALGQGPEFLTYFNYEAQQDKSGLPNDRFSAERPEGSISTLTIQRTEQRDSAMYRCASSLEASGEQYFGPGTRLTVT.

In nucleotides, the CDR3 is TGTGCCAGCAGCCCCGGGACTAGCGAGTACAATGAGCAGTTCTTC. Its protein is CASSPGTSEYNEQFF. This chain joins TRBV9 and TRBJ2-1; TRBD2 aligns across 10 bases. The CDR3 sequence is 15 residues long. Trimming took 4 bases from V and 4 from J; bases not matched to a gene: 5. Germline-derived CDR1 and CDR2 are SGDLS and YYNGEE.

This rearrangement joins TRBV7-2 to TRBJ1-3; possible D gene TRBD1, 5 bases. Trimming left V 5 bases short and J 2 bases short, with 10 bases between. The germline V gene has CDR1 SGHTA and CDR2 FQGNSA. The CDR3 consists of 14 residues. CDR3 region: CASSPARAGNTIYF. Here the CDR3 DNA reads TGTGCCAGCAGCCCGGCCAGGGCTGGAAACACCATATATTTT.

The CDR3 nucleotides are TGTGCCAGCAGCTTAGCTACAGCCGGAAACACCATATATTTT. Protein sequence: CASSLATAGNTIYF. The rearrangement links TRBV7-6 to TRBJ1-3; D not resolved. The V gene lost 0 bases and the J gene lost 4 bases, with 7 bases spanning the gap. CDR1 is SGHVS and CDR2 is FNYEAQ in the germline V gene. The CDR3 sequence is 14 residues long.

V usage is TRBV7-2 and J usage is TRBJ1-4; perhaps TRBD1 as D (6 bases). CDR3 size: 14 residues. Trimming removed 7 bases from V and 5 bases from J, with 14 bases in between. Germline loops: CDR1 SGHTA, CDR2 FQGNSA. CDR3 DNA: TGTGCCAGCAAATGGACAGAAGCGAATGAAAAACTGTTTTTT. Translating it yields CASKWTEANEKLFF.

V is TRBV11-2 and J is TRBJ1-1; 9 bases map to TRBD1. The CDR3 is 15 amino acids. V was clipped by 0 bases and J by 11 bases; unmatched bases: 10. The V gene's germline CDR1 is SGHAT and CDR2 FQNNGV. The CDR3 loop reads CASSLDTIGGQGAFF. The CDR3 DNA reads as TGTGCCAGCAGCTTAGATACTATAGGGGGACAGGGCGCTTTCTTT.

This clone was picked up one time. The chain couples TRBV13 to TRBJ1-2; weak D call: TRBD1 (5 bases). Trimming stripped 7 bases from V and 5 bases from J, with 17 bases between. Germline CDR1 and CDR2: PRHDT and FYEKMQ (reference sequence). The CDR3 totals 14 residues. CDR3 sequence: CASTIYDRPYGYTF. DNA of the CDR3: TGTGCCAGCACAATCTACGACAGACCTTATGGCTACACCTTC.

The chain employs TRBV7-9 and TRBJ1-2; 9 nucleotides line up with TRBD1. The CDR3 is 15 residues long. The germline CDR1 and CDR2 sequences are SEHNR and FQNEAQ (reference sequence). V trimming: 5 bases; J trimming: 8 bases; junction bases outside the gene matches: 12. CDR3 nucleotides: TGTGCCAGCAGCCCCGGGACAGGGAAGGGGGCAGGCTACACCTTC. Amino acids: CASSPGTGKGAGYTF.

The chain joins TRBV6-5 to TRBJ1-2; 9 bases are a match to TRBD1. Losses at the gene ends were 9 bases for V and 7 bases for J; bases not matched to a gene: 3. The CDR3 covers 11 residues. CDR1 and CDR2 from the germline V gene are MNHEY and SVGAGI. The CDR3 DNA is TGTGCCAGTAGGGACAGGGCTGGCTACACCTTC. This encodes CASRDRAGYTF.

The CDR3: CSARLGETQYF. As DNA, the CDR3 is TGCAGTGCTAGACTGGGCGAGACCCAGTACTTC. J is TRBJ2-5 and V is TRBV20-1; D unclear. The CDR3 is 11 residues long. Germline assignment: CDR1 DFQATT and CDR2 SNEGSKA (reference sequence). The V gene lost 2 bases and the J gene lost 5 bases, with 6 bases spanning the gap.

V gene TRBV6-6 combines with J gene TRBJ2-7; weak D call: TRBD2 (5 bases). The germline gives CDR1 MNHNY, CDR2 SVGAGI (reference sequence). V was trimmed by 4 bases and J by 3 bases, leaving 13 bases between them. The CDR3 runs 14 residues. The DNA of the CDR3 is TGTGCCAGCAGTTCGCGGGCTTGGGGCTACGAGCAGTACTTC. Its protein is CASSSRAWGYEQYF.

This clone was seen a handful of times. The V and J genes are TRBV9 and TRBJ2-3, with D hard to call. The CDR3 is made up of 15 amino acids. V was pared by 2 bases and J by 2 bases, with 12 bases between. Looked up from germline, CDR1 is SGDLS and CDR2 is YYNGEE. For the CDR3, the DNA is TGTGCCAGCAGCGTCGGAGCGTATGACACAGATACGCAGTATTTT. Translation: CASSVGAYDTDTQYF. Using reference TRBV9 and TRBJ2-3 for the parts outside the CDR3, the full variable domain is DSGVTQTPKHLITATGQRVTLRCSPRSGDLSVYWYQQSLDQGLQFLIQYYNGEERAKGNILERFSAQQFPDLHSELNLSSLELGDSALYFCASSVGAYDTDTQYFGPGTRLTVL.